The source of this T cell receptor beta chain is a study of blood T cell repertoires in COVID-19. Whole-study context: Spain, Italy and the United States supplied samples that represented acute and convalescent COVID-19.

Sequencing used immunoSEQ multiplex PCR; TCRdb keeps in-frame clones, though not all of them. The profile shows 310,000 or so clones, around 90% of them singletons. Donors in Cohort 3 who had recovered were those with two negative PCRs, healthcare professional clearance, or resolution of their symptoms. Germline V gives CDR1 MDHEN, CDR2 SYDVKM. With V trimmed by 5 bases and J by 4 bases, 7 bases remained unmatched. The CDR3 spans 16 residues. The receptor was derived from a woman aged 25 to 39 who had recovered from COVID-19. V is TRBV28 and J is TRBJ2-1, with 11 nucleotides matching TRBD2. The sequenced sample was PBMCs or T cells enriched from blood (not recorded which). CDR3: CASSPRLAGIYNEQFF. CDR3 coding DNA: TGTGCCAGCAGTCCACGACTAGCGGGAATATACAATGAGCAGTTCTTC.